One sample yielded the 5 T cell receptor beta chains listed below, sequenced in a study of T-cell reconstitution after alpha-beta-depleted transplantation in children. Unique molecular identifiers featured in how the TCRbeta library was prepared. MiXCR was run by TCRdb on the PCR reads, yielding one entry per CDR3 protein. The data contain around 580,000 distinct CDR3 sequences, 23% of them seen just once; the ten biggest clones take up roughly an eighth. The sequencing used PBMCs, mostly from graft donor cells, collected 360 days after TCRalphabeta/CD19-depleted stem cell transplant. The receptors derive from a boy under two years old who had a stem cell transplant for acute myeloid leukemia, so the T cells may come from the graft donor.

This chain links TRBV5-1 with TRBJ2-3, with 9 positions matching TRBD1. Germline V CDR1 and CDR2: SGHRS, YFSETQ. V shed 3 bases, J shed 1 base, and the junction held 0 bases outside the gene matches. The CDR3 spans 14 residues. The CDR3 nucleotides read TGCGCCAGCAGCTGGGACAGGGGCACAGATACGCAGTATTTT. Protein product: CASSWDRGTDTQYF.

This clonotype has at least ten counts. The chain recombines TRBV30 with TRBJ2-1, with 7 bases fitting TRBD2. The germline V gene encodes CDR1 GTSNPN and CDR2 SVGIG (reference sequence). The CDR3 consists of 13 residues. Germline trimming cut 2 bases from V and 4 bases from J; bases unmatched to any gene: 2. The CDR3, as DNA: TGTGCCTGGAGTCCTAGCGGATACAATGAGCAGTTCTTC. Translation gives CAWSPSGYNEQFF. Looking up the rest from reference TRBV30 and TRBJ2-1 gives the full variable domain: SQTIHQWPATLVQPVGSPLSLECTVEGTSNPNLYWYRQAAGRGLQLLFYSVGIGQISSEVPQNLSASRPQDRQFILSSKKLLLSDSGFYLCAWSPSGYNEQFFGPGTRLTVL.

This sequence joins TRBV11-2 and TRBJ1-5; TRBD1 aligns across 7 bases. Looked up from germline, CDR1 is SGHAT and CDR2 is FQNNGV. J lost 1 base, V lost 5 bases, and 14 bases had no gene match. This CDR3 region has 18 residues. DNA for the CDR3: TGTGCCAGCAGCCAACTCAGACAGGGTCGCTGCAGCAATCAGCCCCAGCATTTT. Residues: CASSQLRQGRCSNQPQHF. The whole variable domain, filled in from reference TRBV11-2 and TRBJ1-5, reads EAGVAQSPRYKIIEKRQSVAFWCNPISGHATLYWYQQILGQGPKLLIQFQNNGVVDDSQLPKDRFSAERLKGVDSTLKIQPAKLEDSAVYLCASSQLRQGRCSNQPQHFGDGTRLSIL.

This chain links TRBV11-2 with TRBJ1-6, with D possibly matching TRBD1 (6 bases). V lost 0 bases to trimming and J lost 0 bases, with 12 bases between them. Germline V gene sequence: CDR1 SGHAT, CDR2 FQNNGV. The CDR3 loop spans 18 amino acids. CDR3: CASSLEGGVGSYNSPLHF. The CDR3 bases are TGTGCCAGCAGCTTAGAGGGGGGCGTGGGCTCCTATAATTCACCCCTCCACTTT.

V and J are TRBV12-3 or TRBV12-4 and TRBJ2-3, with a possible D match to TRBD2 (5 bases). The CDR3 has 15 residues. V lost 3 bases to trimming and J lost 1 base, with 11 bases between them. CDR3 DNA: TGTGCCAGCAGTTTGAGGGATGGACGCACAGATACGCAGTATTTT. Translated: CASSLRDGRTDTQYF.